The 20 T cell receptor beta chains below all came from one sample that was sequenced in a study of T-cell reconstitution after alpha-beta-depleted transplantation in children (dated by TCRdb to 2016 to 2017). Receptor amplification or capture employed PCR. Sequencer: Illumina HiSeq 2500. TCR libraries were prepared with molecular barcoding, using unique molecular identifiers to normalize TCRbeta repertoire quantification. TCRdb reprocessing: public reads trimmed at Q25 with fastp, clones called with MiXCR, in-frame beta chains kept. Each record represents a unique CDR3 protein, reported with the most common genes and DNA among its rows. Across this sample there are 300,000 to 400,000 distinct CDR3 sequences, with around 20% seen only once. The ten largest account for approximately 10% of the sample. What the treatment or condition label conveys for this sample: allogeneic hematopoietic cell transplantation with graft depleted of TCRalphabeta T cells and CD19 B cells.

The sequenced sample was PBMCs, mostly from graft donor cells, obtained 180 days after TCRalphabeta/CD19-depleted stem cell transplant. The receptors were gathered from a male patient aged 10-17 years who had a stem cell transplant for acute lymphoblastic leukemia, so the T cells may come from the graft donor.

As for this clonotype: Sequence at one end of the junction differs from germline and may be a read error. The rearrangement joins TRBV20-1 to TRBJ2-1, with TRBD2 identical over 10 bases. The CDR3 loop spans 17 amino acids. CDR1 is DFQATT, CDR2 SNEGSKA, per germline (reference sequence). CDR3 sequence: CCARVAGGRSSYNEQFF. DNA for the CDR3: TGCTGTGCTAGAGTAGCGGGAGGCCGGAGCTCCTACAATGAGCAGTTCTTC.

The J gene is TRBJ1-5, the V gene TRBV6-1, with D maybe TRBD1 (6 bases). Germline CDR1 MNHNS, CDR2 SASEGT. This CDR3 comprises 14 residues. V lost 6 bases, J lost 0 bases, and 9 bases lay in between. CDR3 amino acids: CASSWTDSNQPQHF. CDR3 bases: TGTGCCAGCAGCTGGACAGATAGCAATCAGCCCCAGCATTTT.

The V call is TRBV7-7, the J call TRBJ2-2, with D perhaps matching TRBD1 (6 bases). V lost 3 bases, J lost 1 base, and 9 bases lay in between. Germline-derived CDR1 and CDR2 are SSHAT and FNYEAQ (reference sequence). This CDR3 spans 15 amino acids. The CDR3, as DNA: TGTGCCAGCAGCTTGGAAGGGGGGAACACCGGGGAGCTGTTTTTT. The encoded protein is CASSLEGGNTGELFF.

This clonotype was counted a few times. The chain joins TRBV20-1 to TRBJ1-1, with a possible D match to TRBD1 (5 bases). This CDR3 spans 15 amino acids. V lost 1 base to trimming and J lost 0 bases, with 12 bases between them. The V gene's germline CDR1 is DFQATT and CDR2 SNEGSKA (reference sequence). The CDR3 DNA follows: TGCAGTGCTAGAGTTATAGACAGATTGAACACTGAAGCTTTCTTT. The encoded protein is CSARVIDRLNTEAFF.

This chain links TRBV20-1 with TRBJ2-5; 9 positions match TRBD2. Germline V gives CDR1 DFQATT, CDR2 SNEGSKA (reference sequence). CDR3 length: 14 amino acids. V dropped 3 bases and J dropped 7; count of bases not matched to a gene: 9. The CDR3 spells CSARISGRQRTQYF. The DNA for the CDR3 is TGCAGTGCTAGGATTAGCGGGAGACAACGGACCCAGTACTTC.

This clonotype was seen a few times. The chain recombines TRBV7-8 with TRBJ2-1; D uncertain. This CDR3 has 14 amino acids. V lost 3 bases, J lost 8 bases, and 14 bases lay in between. Germline V gene sequence: CDR1 SGHVS, CDR2 FQNEAQ. This chain's CDR3 is CASSFSLRIDEQFF. The DNA of the CDR3 is TGTGCCAGCAGCTTTTCCCTTAGGATCGATGAGCAGTTCTTC. The full variable domain, in which reference TRBV7-8 and TRBJ2-1 provide the parts outside the CDR3, is GAGVSQSPRYKVAKRGQDVALRCDPISGHVSLFWYQQALGQGPEFLTYFQNEAQLDKSGLPSDRFFAERPEGSVSTLKIQRTQQEDSAVYLCASSFSLRIDEQFFGPGTRLTVL.

This rearrangement joins TRBV5-1 to TRBJ2-7; TRBD1 matches 9 bases. This CDR3 spans 15 amino acids. V was clipped by 4 bases and J by 2 bases; unmatched bases: 7. The germline V gene has CDR1 SGHRS and CDR2 YFSETQ. CDR3 nucleotides: TGCGCCAGCAGCCGGGGACAGGGAGGTCCCTACGAGCAGTACTTC. Amino acids: CASSRGQGGPYEQYF.

The rearrangement uses TRBV5-1 and TRBJ2-7; TRBD2 matches at 8 bases. The germline V gene has CDR1 SGHRS and CDR2 YFSETQ. The CDR3 covers 17 residues. V gave up 4 bases and J gave up 4 bases; unmatched junction bases: 16. This CDR3 is CASSHRFGGGLAYEQYF. The CDR3 coding sequence is TGCGCCAGCAGCCACCGTTTCGGGGGCGGACTAGCTTACGAGCAGTACTTC.

The J gene is TRBJ2-3, the V gene TRBV6-4, with D perhaps TRBD1 (6 bases). The V gene's germline CDR1 is MRHNA and CDR2 SNTAGT. V lost 6 bases and J lost 1, with 14 bases in between. The CDR3 extends over 15 amino acids. Here the CDR3 reads CASSLNRAGTDTQYF. DNA of the CDR3: TGTGCCAGCAGCCTTAACAGGGCTGGCACAGATACGCAGTATTTT.

The V gene is TRBV9, the J gene TRBJ2-4; D may be TRBD2 (6 bases). Germline V CDR1 and CDR2: SGDLS, YYNGEE. The CDR3 sequence is 15 residues long. The ends were cut back, 5 bases at V and 0 bases at J, with 12 bases in the middle. The CDR3 coding sequence is TGTGCCAGCAGTGTATCGGGACTAGCCAAAAACATTCAGTACTTC. It codes for CASSVSGLAKNIQYF.

The chain recombines TRBV4-1 with TRBJ2-5; D call uncertain. The CDR3 length is 12 residues. V was cut by 0 bases and J by 7 bases, with 6 bases left in between. Germline V CDR1 and CDR2: MGHRA, YSYEKL. In DNA form, the CDR3 reads TGCGCCAGCAGCCAAGATGGGGTGACCCAGTACTTC. Amino acids: CASSQDGVTQYF.

This clonotype was observed many times. V and J are TRBV12-3 or TRBV12-4 and TRBJ1-5, with D perhaps matching TRBD1 (5 bases). The CDR3 covers 16 residues. V gave up 6 bases and J gave up 0 bases, with 15 bases separating them. The CDR3 reads CASSPSGQNSNQPQHF. Here the CDR3 DNA reads TGTGCCAGCAGCCCCTCGGGGCAGAATAGCAATCAGCCCCAGCATTTT.

This clonotype was recorded only once. The chain carries TRBV27 and TRBJ2-7, with D hard to call. The CDR3 is 15 amino acids. Trimming took 3 bases from V and 3 from J, leaving 15 bases between them. Germline-derived CDR1 and CDR2 are MNHEY and SMNVEV (reference sequence). CDR3 nucleotides: TGTGCCAGCAGTTTGTATCAAAATATCCGCTACGAGCAGTACTTC. Its protein is CASSLYQNIRYEQYF.

This clonotype was observed a few times. The rearrangement joins TRBV20-1 to TRBJ2-3; D might be TRBD2 (6 bases). Germline CDR1 DFQATT, CDR2 SNEGSKA (reference sequence). Trimming took 6 bases from V and 0 from J, leaving 13 bases between them. The CDR3 totals 14 residues. Here the CDR3 reads CSAAASASTDTQYF. CDR3 sequence (DNA): TGCAGTGCAGCGGCTAGCGCTAGCACAGATACGCAGTATTTT.

This clonotype was observed a few times. CDR3 coding DNA: TGTGCCAGCAGTTCGGCTAGCGGGATCGACTACGAGCAGTACTTC. It is translated as CASSSASGIDYEQYF. This chain links TRBV12-3 or TRBV12-4 with TRBJ2-7; 9 bases agree with TRBD2. The CDR3 contains 15 residues. V lost 4 bases and J lost 3; bases outside the gene matches: 7.

This sequence joins TRBV5-1 and TRBJ2-3, with D possibly TRBD2 on 5 matching bases. V was clipped by 3 bases and J by 3 bases, with 23 bases between them. Germline-derived CDR1 and CDR2 are SGHRS and YFSETQ. This CDR3 comprises 18 residues. CDR3 sequence (DNA): TGCGCCAGCAGCTACCAATTTCGAGGGATAGCCTTAACAGATACGCAGTATTTT. This translates into CASSYQFRGIALTDTQYF.

The J gene is TRBJ2-7, the V gene TRBV7-6, with 9 bases lining up with TRBD1. Germline values: CDR1 SGHVS, CDR2 FNYEAQ. V lost 8 bases and J lost 1; bases outside the gene matches: 6. CDR3 size: 14 residues. The CDR3 DNA sequence: TGTGCCAGCCGCGGAGGACAGGGGTCCTACGAGCAGTACTTC. This sequence encodes CASRGGQGSYEQYF.

V and J are TRBV5-1 and TRBJ1-1; 9 nucleotides agree with TRBD1. The CDR3 runs 17 residues. Losses at the gene ends were 0 bases for V and 5 bases for J; bases not matched to a gene: 11. Germline-derived CDR1 and CDR2 are SGHRS and YFSETQ. CDR3 region: CASSLGRDRVSRTEAFF. In nucleotides, the CDR3 is TGCGCCAGCAGCTTGGGGCGGGACAGGGTTTCCAGGACTGAAGCTTTCTTT.

This clonotype came up a few times. This chain links TRBV4-1 with TRBJ1-5; D call uncertain. Germline loops: CDR1 MGHRA, CDR2 YSYEKL. This CDR3 has 17 amino acids. The V end was cut by 1 base, the J end by 0 bases, with 13 bases between. CDR3 amino acids: CASSQASSHYSNQPQHF. Written as DNA, the CDR3 is TGCGCCAGCAGCCAAGCATCCAGCCACTATAGCAATCAGCCCCAGCATTTT.

V is TRBV5-6 and J is TRBJ2-7; 12 bases map to TRBD2. CDR3 length: 14 amino acids. Germline-derived CDR1 and CDR2 are SGHDT and YYEEEE. The trim removed 4 bases at V and 6 bases at J, leaving 5 bases unmatched. The CDR3 region has the DNA TGTGCCAGCAGCCGGACTAGCGGGATCTCCGAGCAGTACTTC. It specifies CASSRTSGISEQYF.